The next 22 T cell receptor beta chains were all read from a single sample in a study of T-cell reconstitution after alpha-beta-depleted transplantation in children. It was with unique molecular identifiers that the TCRbeta library was prepared. TCRdb called the PCR reads again in MiXCR, with one record for every CDR3 protein. The profile covers just under 350,000 distinct CDR3 sequences, with about a sixth appearing a single time and roughly two fifths taken by the ten largest. The sample here was PBMCs, mostly from graft donor cells, taken 360 days after TCRalphabeta/CD19-depleted stem cell transplant. The receptors shown here come from a male patient aged 2 to 10 who had a stem cell transplant for acute lymphoblastic leukemia, so the T cells may come from the graft donor.

The rearrangement uses TRBV20-1 and TRBJ2-7; D is undetermined. With 7 bases removed from V and 2 bases from J, the gap between germline ends came to 15 bases. This CDR3 contains 13 residues. Germline V gene data show CDR1 as DFQATT and CDR2 as SNEGSKA (reference sequence). The CDR3, as DNA: TGCAGTGGAACACCTACGAACACCTACGAGCAGTACTTC. It is translated as CSGTPTNTYEQYF.

This clonotype was recorded many times. V and J are TRBV24-1 and TRBJ2-3; D is perhaps TRBD2 (5 bases). From germline, CDR1 is KGHDR and CDR2 SFDVKD. The ends were cut back, 3 bases at V and 0 bases at J, with 6 bases in the middle. There are 14 residues in the CDR3. The CDR3 DNA reads TGTGCCACCAGTGATCCGGGAAGCACAGATACGCAGTATTTT. Its protein is CATSDPGSTDTQYF.

The V call is TRBV12-3 or TRBV12-4, the J call TRBJ1-5, with D perhaps matching TRBD1 (5 bases). Trimming removed 1 base from V and 0 bases from J, with 13 bases in between. The CDR3 runs to 17 residues. In nucleotides, the CDR3 is TGTGCCAGCAGTTTAGGGCAGGGAGGTGTTAGCAATCAGCCCCAGCATTTT. Residues: CASSLGQGGVSNQPQHF.

This chain links TRBV4-3 with TRBJ2-2, with a weak D call TRBD2 (5 bases). From germline, CDR1 is LGHNA and CDR2 YSLEER. V shed 1 base and J shed 4 bases, with 10 bases lying between them. This CDR3 contains 15 residues. CDR3 amino acids: CASSQGTFITGELFF. The CDR3 nucleotides read TGCGCCAGCAGCCAAGGGACTTTCATCACCGGGGAGCTGTTTTTT.

This clonotype was detected only a few times. The chain couples TRBV29-1 to TRBJ2-7, with D unclear. Looked up from germline, CDR1 is SQVTM and CDR2 is ANQGSEA. CDR3 size: 13 residues. V was shortened by 0 bases and J by 3 bases, with 9 bases between the two germline ends. In DNA form, the CDR3 reads TGCAGCGTTGAAGAGGCCGGGTTCTACGAGCAGTACTTC. The encoded protein is CSVEEAGFYEQYF.

The rearrangement links TRBV5-1 to TRBJ2-3; 10 nucleotides align to TRBD1. Germline V gives CDR1 SGHRS, CDR2 YFSETQ. The CDR3 is made up of 15 amino acids. Trimming removed 0 bases from V and 5 bases from J; junction bases left unmatched: 3. CDR3 protein: CASSLDGQGGDTQYF. CDR3 nucleotide sequence: TGCGCCAGCAGCTTGGATGGACAGGGGGGAGATACGCAGTATTTT.

V usage is TRBV6-5 and J usage is TRBJ1-1, with D perhaps TRBD1 (6 bases). The CDR3 has 15 residues. Trimming left V 4 bases short and J 5 bases short, with 17 bases between. Germline assignment: CDR1 MNHEY and CDR2 SVGAGI. The CDR3 reads CASSWAGRGLTEAFF. CDR3 DNA sequence: TGTGCCAGCAGTTGGGCGGGCAGGGGCTTAACTGAAGCTTTCTTT.

This clonotype was observed a few times. The rearrangement joins TRBV29-1 to TRBJ1-2; D gene ambiguous. V lost 6 bases and J 0 bases, leaving 11 bases between the germline ends. Germline CDR1 SQVTM, CDR2 ANQGSEA. The CDR3 is made up of 13 amino acids. The CDR3 DNA reads TGCAGCGTCTCGACGGGAGCTAACTATGGCTACACCTTC. Protein product: CSVSTGANYGYTF. The whole variable domain, filled in from reference TRBV29-1 and TRBJ1-2, reads SAVISQKPSRDICQRGTSLTIQCQVDSQVTMMFWYRQQPGQSLTLIATANQGSEATYESGFVIDKFPISRPNLTFSTLTVSNMSPEDSSIYLCSVSTGANYGYTFGSGTRLTVV.

Only a few counts were recorded for this clonotype. V is TRBV30 and J is TRBJ1-2; TRBD1 is a possible D gene (5 bases). V was clipped by 4 bases and J by 4 bases, with 13 bases between them. This CDR3 has 13 amino acids. Per germline, CDR1 GTSNPN and CDR2 SVGIG (reference sequence). This CDR3 is CAWNGGWGYGYTF. CDR3 nucleotide sequence: TGTGCCTGGAATGGGGGTTGGGGCTATGGCTACACCTTC.

The gene calls are TRBV28 and TRBJ1-1; D gene unclear. CDR1 and CDR2 from the germline V gene are MDHEN and SYDVKM. Trimming removed 7 bases from V and 6 bases from J, with 9 bases in between. This CDR3 has 11 residues. The CDR3 nucleotides read TGTGCCAGCACCCTGGGTTCTGAAGCTTTCTTT. Amino acid sequence: CASTLGSEAFF.

This clonotype was detected many times. The chain carries TRBV5-1 and TRBJ2-5, with 8 bases matching TRBD1. Germline lookup yields CDR1 SGHRS and CDR2 YFSETQ. The CDR3 has 16 residues. Trimming cost V 3 bases and J 2 bases; bases outside gene matches: 9. The CDR3 DNA reads TGCGCCAGCAGCTCCTCTCCGGGACAGGCGCAAGAGACCCAGTACTTC. Translating gives CASSSSPGQAQETQYF.

This clonotype came up a few times. The rearrangement uses TRBV20-1 and TRBJ2-3; the match to TRBD1 covers 7 bases. Germline CDR1 and CDR2: DFQATT and SNEGSKA (reference sequence). The CDR3 spans 14 residues. The CDR3 sequence: CRAGPTGTADTQYF. In DNA form, the CDR3 reads TGCAGAGCTGGGCCGACAGGGACAGCAGATACGCAGTATTTT.

V gene TRBV10-3 combines with J gene TRBJ2-7; D is perhaps TRBD1 or TRBD2 (5 bases each). Germline values: CDR1 ENHRY, CDR2 SYGVKD. V was shortened by 2 bases and J by 4 bases, with 24 bases between the two germline ends. This CDR3 has 18 residues. The CDR3 region is CAISESTGPRFRLYEQYF. CDR3 DNA: TGTGCCATCAGTGAGAGCACGGGACCACGATTTAGGCTATACGAGCAGTACTTC.

This clonotype occurred a few times. The J gene is TRBJ2-7, the V gene TRBV14; D not certain. Trimming stripped 2 bases from V and 6 bases from J, with 8 bases between. CDR1 is SGHDN and CDR2 is FVKESK in the germline V gene. The CDR3 length is 12 residues. This CDR3 is CASSQSLGEQYF. The CDR3, as DNA: TGTGCCAGCAGCCAATCCTTGGGCGAGCAGTACTTC.

This clonotype was seen repeatedly, ten times or more. The rearrangement links TRBV28 to TRBJ2-7, with D unclear. With 3 bases removed from V and 5 bases from J, the gap between germline ends came to 5 bases. Germline V lookup: CDR1 MDHEN, CDR2 SYDVKM. This CDR3 has 11 amino acids. The CDR3 DNA sequence: TGTGCCAGCAGTTTGCGCAACGAGCAGTACTTC. This codes for CASSLRNEQYF.

This clonotype has a handful of counts. The rearrangement joins TRBV24-1 to TRBJ2-5, with 12 bases matching TRBD2. CDR3 length equals 19 residues. Germline trimming cut 3 bases from V and 5 bases from J; bases unmatched to any gene: 15. Germline V gives CDR1 KGHDR, CDR2 SFDVKD. DNA of the CDR3: TGTGCCACCAGTGATCTCGGACTAGCGGGATCCACCCATGCGGAGACCCAGTACTTC. This encodes CATSDLGLAGSTHAETQYF.

This rearrangement joins TRBV30 to TRBJ1-1; no definite D call. Trimming removed 2 bases from V and 5 bases from J, with 21 bases in between. Germline CDR1 is GTSNPN and CDR2 is SVGIG (reference sequence). This CDR3 is 16 amino acids long. In DNA, the CDR3 is TGTGCCTGGAGTCGTCGACTGTGGGTGGTGGGGACTGAAGCTTTCTTT. Translated, it gives CAWSRRLWVVGTEAFF.

This clonotype was seen more than once but under ten times. The CDR3 DNA sequence: TGTGCCAGCAGTTTTTGGGAGGACCAAGAGACCCAGTACTTC. This gives the protein CASSFWEDQETQYF. The V call is TRBV12-3 or TRBV12-4, the J call TRBJ2-5; a possible D gene is TRBD2 (6 bases). Trimming pared 3 bases from V and 0 bases from J, leaving 8 bases between. CDR3 size: 14 residues.

The chain employs TRBV7-3 and TRBJ2-6; 13 bases are a match to TRBD2. CDR1 and CDR2 from the germline V gene are SGHTA and FQGTGA. Germline trimming cut 5 bases from V and 3 bases from J; bases unmatched to any gene: 4. The CDR3 loop spans 17 amino acids. The CDR3 DNA sequence: TGTGCCAGCAGCCCCGGGACTAGCGGGATTGGGGCCAACGTCCTGACTTTC. This codes for CASSPGTSGIGANVLTF.

This chain connects TRBV7-3 to TRBJ2-2; the D gene could be TRBD1 or TRBD2 (5 bases each). Germline V CDR1 and CDR2: SGHTA, FQGTGA. V lost 3 bases, J lost 0 bases, and 11 bases lay in between. CDR3 size: 16 residues. The CDR3 here is CASSLGPVTNTGELFF. CDR3 bases: TGTGCCAGCAGCTTGGGACCCGTGACGAACACCGGGGAGCTGTTTTTT.

This clonotype was recorded a few times. The V call is TRBV6-1, the J call TRBJ2-2; D could derive from TRBD1 or TRBD2 (6 bases each). CDR3 length: 16 amino acids. From germline, CDR1 is MNHNS and CDR2 SASEGT. V lost 6 bases and J 3 bases, leaving 17 bases between the germline ends. CDR3 DNA sequence: TGTGCCAGCAGCCCCCGACCCGGGGGCTACACCGGGGAGCTGTTTTTT. Translation: CASSPRPGGYTGELFF.

This clonotype was seen a few times. CDR3: CASSLGGALRRETQYF. CDR3 DNA: TGTGCCAGCAGCCTCGGGGGAGCCCTTAGGAGAGAGACCCAGTACTTC. The chain employs TRBV2 and TRBJ2-5; TRBD2 is a possible D gene (6 bases). Germline-derived CDR1 and CDR2 are SNHLY and FYNNEI. The V gene lost 6 bases and the J gene lost 4 bases, with 21 bases spanning the gap. This CDR3 comprises 16 residues.